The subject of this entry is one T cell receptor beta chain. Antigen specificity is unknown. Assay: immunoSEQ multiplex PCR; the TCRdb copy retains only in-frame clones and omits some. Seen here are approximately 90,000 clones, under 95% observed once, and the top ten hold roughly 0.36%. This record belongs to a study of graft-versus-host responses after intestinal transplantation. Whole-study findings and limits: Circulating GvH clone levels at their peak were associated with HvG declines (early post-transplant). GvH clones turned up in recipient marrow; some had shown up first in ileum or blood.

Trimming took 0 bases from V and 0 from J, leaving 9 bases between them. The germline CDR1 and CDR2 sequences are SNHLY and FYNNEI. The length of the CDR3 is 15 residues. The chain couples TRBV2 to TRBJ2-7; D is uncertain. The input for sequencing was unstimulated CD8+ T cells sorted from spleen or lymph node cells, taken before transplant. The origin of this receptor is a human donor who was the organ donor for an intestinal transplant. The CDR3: CASSEAETVSYEQYF. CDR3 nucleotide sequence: TGTGCCAGCAGTGAAGCGGAGACGGTCTCCTACGAGCAGTACTTC.